The T cell receptor (beta chain) under discussion was sequenced for a study of T cell repertoires in cytomegalovirus infection. Study background: Recently described HLA-C-restricted plus well-studied HLA-B-restricted CMV epitopes were used.

In germline, CDR1 is SGHTA, CDR2 FQGNSA. V lost 1 base and J lost 7, with 16 bases in between. This CDR3 has 15 residues. TCRdb independently ran MiXCR on the reads; one entry per CDR3 protein. The repertoire includes approximately 1,000,000 distinct CDR3 sequences, 30% to 40% of them detected once, and around 15% sits in the top ten. This clonotype is classed as medium-sized. Its antigen is unidentified. The clonotype comes from a human donor in good health (CMV status not recorded). Some clones in this sample may be carry-over from other donors' samples. The chain combines TRBV7-2 with TRBJ1-2; D ambiguous. The material sequenced was cultured CD8+ T cells from PBMCs, taken from culture after CMV antigen stimulation. CDR3 DNA: TGTGCCAGCAGCTTAGGAGCCAGGAATCCTGGTGGCTACACCTTC. Translated: CASSLGARNPGGYTF.